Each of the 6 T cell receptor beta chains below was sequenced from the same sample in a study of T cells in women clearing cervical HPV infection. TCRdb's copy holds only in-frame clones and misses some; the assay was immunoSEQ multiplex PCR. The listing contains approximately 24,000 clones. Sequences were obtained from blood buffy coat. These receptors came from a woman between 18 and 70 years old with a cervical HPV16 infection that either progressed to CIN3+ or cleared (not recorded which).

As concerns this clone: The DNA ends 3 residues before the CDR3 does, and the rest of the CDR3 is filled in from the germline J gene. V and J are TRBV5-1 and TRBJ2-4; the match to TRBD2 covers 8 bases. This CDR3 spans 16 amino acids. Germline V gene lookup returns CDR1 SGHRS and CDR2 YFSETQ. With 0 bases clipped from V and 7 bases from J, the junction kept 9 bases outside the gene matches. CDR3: CASSLGRGGAGNIQYF. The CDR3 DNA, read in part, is TGCGCCAGCAGCTTGGGACGGGGGGGAGCGGGGAACATT.

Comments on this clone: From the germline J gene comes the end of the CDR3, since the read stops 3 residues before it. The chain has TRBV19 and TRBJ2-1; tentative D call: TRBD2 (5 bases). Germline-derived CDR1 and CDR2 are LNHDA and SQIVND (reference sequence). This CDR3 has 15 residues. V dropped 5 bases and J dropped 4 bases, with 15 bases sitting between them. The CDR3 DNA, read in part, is TGTGCCAGTAGTTTATCCGGGGTTCCATACAATGAG. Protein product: CASSLSGVPYNE. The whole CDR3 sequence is CASSLSGVPYNEQFF.

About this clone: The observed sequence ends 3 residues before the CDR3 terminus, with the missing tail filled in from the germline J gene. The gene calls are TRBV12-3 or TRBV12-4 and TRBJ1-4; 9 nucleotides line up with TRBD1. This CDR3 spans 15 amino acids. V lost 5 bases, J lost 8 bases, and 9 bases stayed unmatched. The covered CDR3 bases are TGTGCCAGCAGTCTGACCGGGACAGGGAACGAAAAA. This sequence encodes CASSLTGTGNEK. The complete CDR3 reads CASSLTGTGNEKLFF.

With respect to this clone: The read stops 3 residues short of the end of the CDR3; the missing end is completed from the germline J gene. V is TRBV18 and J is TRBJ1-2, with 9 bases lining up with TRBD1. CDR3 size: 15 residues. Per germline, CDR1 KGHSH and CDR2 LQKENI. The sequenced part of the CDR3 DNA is TGTGCCAGCTCACCCGGGGACAGGGCTACAGATACC. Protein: CASSPGDRATDT. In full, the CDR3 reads CASSPGDRATDTYTF.

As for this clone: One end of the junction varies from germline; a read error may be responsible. The sequenced CDR3 bases are TGTGCTAGCAGCTTAGGGGGGCTTATCGTGACG. The encoded protein is CASSLGGLIVT. The complete CDR3 sequence is CASSLGGLIVTQYF. This sequence joins TRBV7-7 and TRBJ2-3, with D perhaps matching TRBD1 or TRBD2 (6 bases each). The read finishes 3 residues shy of the CDR3 end, and the germline J gene is used to complete it. Germline V gene data show CDR1 as SSHAT and CDR2 as FNYEAQ (reference sequence). The CDR3 runs 14 residues.

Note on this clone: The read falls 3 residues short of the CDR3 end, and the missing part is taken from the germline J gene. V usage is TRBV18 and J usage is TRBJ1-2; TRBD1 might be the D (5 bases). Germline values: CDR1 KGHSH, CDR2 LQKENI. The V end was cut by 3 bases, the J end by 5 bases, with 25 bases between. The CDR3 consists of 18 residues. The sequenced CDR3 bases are TGTGCCAGCTCACCGTCAGATAACGGGGGACCGAAGACTTATGGC. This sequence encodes CASSPSDNGGPKTYG. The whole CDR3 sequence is CASSPSDNGGPKTYGYTF.